This T cell receptor beta chain was found in a study of lymphopenia after photon versus proton radiotherapy. The sample holds a few counts of this clone. Germline-derived CDR1 and CDR2 are WNHNN and SYGVQD (reference sequence). The CDR3 has 19 amino acids. V shed 8 bases and J 0 bases; nucleotides not matched to a gene: 14. Assay used: immunoSEQ multiplex PCR; TCRdb lists only in-frame clones, some missing. The sample holds about 45,000 clones, around 86% seen once. The clonotype comes from a man in his forties with gastric cancer. Sequencing was performed on peripheral blood, taken from a patient treated with photon-based radiotherapy. The V call is TRBV10-1, the J call TRBJ2-3; TRBD2 aligns across 13 bases. The CDR3 nucleotides are TGCGCCAGCGACAAAAAAGATGGGACTAGCGGGGAGAGCACAGATACGCAGTATTTT. Translated, it gives CASDKKDGTSGESTDTQYF.